This T cell receptor (beta chain) was sequenced for a study of CD8+ T cells in alopecia areata (dated by TCRdb to 2016 to 2019). About the investigation overall: The treated patients took part in an open-label pilot trial in which moderate-to-severe alopecia areata was treated with oral tofacitinib at 5 to 10 mg twice daily. Patients stayed on tofacitinib for 6 to 18 months and then had 6 months of follow-up off drug so that delayed response and recurrence could be assessed. High-throughput TCRbeta sequencing was used to examine T cell clonal expansion in alopecia areata in both the C3H/HeJ mouse model and human patients. Human TCRbeta sequencing covered scalp tissue and sorted CD4+ and CD8+ peripheral blood T cells from patchy and totalis/universalis alopecia areata patients and healthy controls. Patients on tofacitinib were biopsied at baseline and after 4 and 24 weeks of treatment, and several of the patients also had a later scalp biopsy. Clonality in the scalp was compared among normal scalp (n=4), patchy alopecia areata scalp (n=8), and alopecia totalis/universalis scalp (n=8). RNA was extracted with the PAXgene miRNA kit for fixed scalp, the miRNeasy kit for PBMCs, and the RNeasy kit for mouse skin. TCRbeta CDR3 regions were amplified by immunoSEQ multiplex PCR using 35 Vbeta forward and 13 Jbeta reverse primers. Points the paper makes about the study in general: Compared with normal scalp, lesional scalp had higher clonality and more expanded CD8+ clones, particularly in alopecia totalis/universalis, a pattern that suggests antigenic drive. Resident alphabeta T cells in normal human skin are also sequenced, complicating scalp TCR repertoire analysis, unlike mouse skin dominated by gammadelta T cells. TCR sequences shared between patients were less clear than in mice, possibly partly because of HLA diversity in the patient population.

Library generation was performed with the immunoSEQ multiplex PCR assay. For TCR sequencing, RNA was extracted from every sample and reverse transcribed into cDNA to serve as template. SuperScript III was used to make first-strand cDNA, primed with a 2:1 mix of oligo-dT and random hexamers. A synthetic immune receptor repertoire was used to measure amplification bias, and any remaining bias was corrected computationally. In the paper's pipeline: Raw reads were preprocessed to remove errors, and CDR3 was defined according to IMGT conventions as the region from the conserved cysteine to phenylalanine. To get clonality, Shannon entropy was normalized by log2 of the number of productive unique TCRs and the result was subtracted from 1. Scalp TCRbeta sequences were cross-referenced with sorted blood CD4 and CD8 repertoires so that the CD4 or CD8 identity of scalp clones could be inferred. The table was pulled from immuneACCESS by TCRdb, which kept in-frame rearrangements only. Such tables lose some clones; where checked, under half of the loss comes from unresolved V genes, and the rest has no known cause. That table furnishes V, J and clone size, whereas the DNA furnished D and trimming. The sample profile shows some 200,000 clones; approximately 59% of them were found once. The biggest ten clones account for approximately 15% of the sample.

Of note for this clone: Its antigen is currently not known. Base qualities are not provided; no much larger clone lies one nucleotide away.

The time point label for this specimen denotes: baseline before oral tofacitinib. Lesional scalp punch biopsies and peripheral blood were obtained from alopecia areata patients. PBMCs were separated by density centrifugation and stained for CD3, CD4 and CD8, after which CD4+ and CD8+ T cells were sorted on a FACSAria. The CDR3 holds 13 amino acids from the cysteine to the phenylalanine. Only CDR3 DNA is held: 39 bases, read in frame from base 1. Looking up the germline V gene yields CDR1 KGHSH and CDR2 LQKENI. V lost 1 base and J lost 7 bases; the stretch between them is 5 bases long. This clonotype was obtained from a human donor with alopecia areata. The sample was CD4+ T cells sorted from blood, taken at week 0. The rearrangement combines TRBV18 with TRBJ1-6; the D gene is not confidently resolved. DNA sequence: TGTGCCAGCTCACCACAACCCAATTCACCCCTCCACTTT. The translation is CASSPQPNSPLHF.